Listed below are T cell receptor beta chains from one sample, sequenced in a study of shared clonotypes between healthy human individuals. Here immunoSEQ multiplex PCR was the method, and the copy in TCRdb shows in-frame clones only, minus some. Among roughly 410,000 clones, around 96% were seen once, and the ten largest hold less than 0.35%. The sequenced sample was memory CD8+ T cells sorted from blood. These receptors were obtained from a man aged 25 to 40 in good health. Each CDR3 is given with its conserved first and last residue. Fields, in order: clone size, V gene, J gene, D gene, CDR3 protein, CDR3 DNA. D genes are given only for firm matches. A row's size may be missing; if present it is once, few, many or a size class.

>-|TRBV2|TRBJ2-3|-
CASRRLAQSTDTQYF
TGTGCCAGCAGGAGGCTAGCGCAAAGCACAGATACGCAGTATTTT
>-|TRBV29-1|TRBJ2-6|-
CSVVQSDSGANVLTF
TGCAGCGTTGTACAATCGGACTCTGGGGCCAACGTCCTGACTTTC
>once|TRBV6-5|TRBJ2-7|-
CASSYLGRAYEQYF
TGTGCCAGCAGTTACCTTGGTAGGGCCTACGAGCAGTACTTC
>-|TRBV5-6|TRBJ1-2|-
CASSLGGPPYGYTF
TGTGCCAGCAGCTTGGGAGGGCCGCCCTATGGCTACACCTTC
>-|TRBV10-3|TRBJ2-2|-
CAITGVGPQRELFF
TGTGCCATCACCGGGGTGGGGCCTCAGAGGGAGCTGTTTTTT
>-|TRBV2|TRBJ2-2|-
CASKEVGRGNTGELFF
TGTGCCAGCAAGGAGGTTGGAAGGGGAAACACCGGGGAGCTGTTTTTT
>once|TRBV29-1|TRBJ2-2|-
CSFIRGDTGELFF
TGCAGCTTTATTCGGGGCGACACCGGGGAGCTGTTTTTT
>-|TRBV29-1|TRBJ2-7|-
CSVKTGYEQYF
TGCAGCGTTAAGACTGGCTACGAGCAGTACTTC
>-|TRBV19|TRBJ2-3|-
CASSMGGTDTQYF
TGTGCCAGTAGTATGGGTGGCACAGATACGCAGTATTTT
>-|TRBV29-1|TRBJ2-1|-
CSVEGSTHLWDEQFF
TGCAGCGTTGAAGGGAGCACCCATCTCTGGGATGAGCAGTTCTTC
>-|TRBV5-1|TRBJ2-1|TRBD2
CASTLAGLNEQFF
TGCGCCAGCACACTAGCGGGGCTCAATGAGCAGTTCTTC
>once|TRBV28|TRBJ1-2|-
CASSFSPGRVYGYTF
TGTGCCAGCAGTTTCAGTCCCGGCAGGGTGTATGGCTACACCTTC
>-|TRBV2|TRBJ1-2|TRBD1
CASRGTGNGYTF
TGTGCCAGCAGAGGGACAGGGAATGGCTACACCTTC
>-|TRBV5-1|TRBJ2-7|TRBD2
CASSLDASGSHEQYF
TGCGCCAGCAGCTTGGACGCTAGCGGGTCCCACGAGCAGTACTTC
>-|TRBV10-3|TRBJ2-7|-
CAISEPGELAYEQYF
TGTGCCATCAGTGAGCCCGGAGAGCTGGCCTACGAGCAGTACTTC
>-|TRBV2|TRBJ2-5|-
CASSRRGIETQYF
TGTGCCAGCAGTCGTCGGGGCATAGAGACCCAGTACTTC
>-|TRBV10-3|TRBJ1-5|-
CAISESVSNQPQHF
TGTGCCATCAGTGAATCGGTTAGCAATCAGCCCCAGCATTTT
>-|TRBV19|TRBJ2-5|-
CASSSRGRRGNRETQYF
TGTGCCAGTAGTAGCAGGGGCCGTCGGGGTAATCGGGAGACCCAGTACTTC
>-|TRBV7-2|TRBJ2-1|-
CASSLAGTTYNEQFF
TGTGCCAGCAGCTTAGCCGGGACCACCTACAATGAGCAGTTCTTC